Each of the 31 T cell receptor beta chains below was sequenced from the same sample in a study of shared clonotypes between healthy human individuals. Sequencing was performed with immunoSEQ multiplex PCR; in TCRdb, only in-frame clones are kept and a portion is missing. The table records around 1.6 million clones, 95% to 99% of them present only once. Sequenced input: naive CD4+ T cells sorted from blood. Subset specified: CD45RA+ positively selected. These receptors were collected from a man aged 25-45 years in good health.

CDR3 region: CASSPPFRISYGYTF. As DNA, the CDR3 is TGTGCCAGCAGCCCTCCCTTCCGGATCTCTTATGGCTACACCTTC. This sequence joins TRBV7-2 and TRBJ1-2; D unresolved. The CDR3 is made up of 15 amino acids. The ends were cut back, 5 bases at V and 5 bases at J, with 18 bases in the middle. CDR1 and CDR2 from the germline V gene are SGHTA and FQGNSA.

As for this clone: Different DNA sequences within this sample yield the same CDR3. The chain carries TRBV5-1 and TRBJ2-4; possibly TRBD1 for D (5 bases). The germline V and J ends were trimmed by 0 bases and 0 bases, with 7 bases remaining between them. The germline V gene has CDR1 SGHRS and CDR2 YFSETQ. The CDR3 consists of 15 residues. The CDR3 DNA sequence: TGCGCCAGCAGCTTGGGACAGCTAGCCAAAAACATTCAGTACTTC. It encodes CASSLGQLAKNIQYF.

This chain joins TRBV5-4 and TRBJ1-1; TRBD1 is a possible D gene (6 bases). CDR1 and CDR2 from the germline V gene are SGHNT and YYREEE (reference sequence). The V end lost 9 bases, the J end lost 1 base, and 16 bases lay between the germline ends. There are 14 residues in the CDR3. CDR3 in DNA: TGTGCCATCCGGCTAGCGGGGGCGAACACTGAAGCTTTCTTT. Translation gives CAIRLAGANTEAFF.

The CDR3 region has the DNA TGTGCCAGCAGTTGGGACAGCGTCAGAGCCAAAAACATTCAGTACTTC. Amino acids: CASSWDSVRAKNIQYF. V gene TRBV28 combines with J gene TRBJ2-4; TRBD1 matches 7 bases. The germline gives CDR1 MDHEN, CDR2 SYDVKM. The J segment lost 0 bases and the V segment lost 4 bases, leaving 6 bases of the junction unmatched. This CDR3 has 16 amino acids.

The chain links TRBV6-1 to TRBJ2-7; D remains ambiguous. Trimming stripped 1 base from V and 3 bases from J, with 13 bases between. Germline CDR1 and CDR2: MNHNS and SASEGT. The CDR3 consists of 15 residues. As DNA, the CDR3 is TGTGCCAGCAGTGAAGTTCTGTCCTGGAACTACGAGCAGTACTTC. Encoded protein: CASSEVLSWNYEQYF.

In the case of this clone: The identical CDR3 is also encoded by other nucleotide sequences in the sample. The CDR3 region has the DNA TGTGCCAGCAGCGTCACCGGGAACACCGGGGAGCTGTTTTTT. It translates to CASSVTGNTGELFF. The rearrangement links TRBV9 to TRBJ2-2; D is unresolved. V was clipped by 2 bases and J by 1 base, with 6 bases between them. The CDR3 contains 14 residues. Germline CDR1 reads SGDLS; CDR2 reads YYNGEE.

This chain uses TRBV27 with TRBJ2-3, with D possibly called TRBD1 or TRBD2 (5 bases each). V lost 4 bases and J lost 8, with 7 bases in between. Per germline, CDR1 MNHEY and CDR2 SMNVEV (reference sequence). The CDR3 loop spans 11 amino acids. The CDR3: CASSSGGTQYF. DNA for the CDR3: TGTGCCAGCAGTTCTGGGGGTACGCAGTATTTT.

The chain is built from TRBV7-2 and TRBJ2-7; TRBD1 aligns across 9 bases. CDR1 SGHTA and CDR2 FQGNSA come from the germline V gene. J gave up 4 bases and V 5 bases, and 9 bases lay outside the gene matches. The CDR3 loop spans 15 amino acids. CDR3 sequence: CASSPTGGTLYEQYF. As DNA, the CDR3 is TGTGCCAGCAGCCCGACAGGGGGGACTCTATACGAGCAGTACTTC.

The chain is built from TRBV28 and TRBJ2-2; D possibly corresponds to TRBD2 (5 bases). Germline CDR1 and CDR2: MDHEN and SYDVKM. The CDR3 totals 15 residues. V was cut by 6 bases and J by 3 bases, with 14 bases left in between. The CDR3 here is CASRPWTRDTGELFF. The CDR3 DNA reads as TGTGCCAGCAGACCCTGGACGAGGGACACCGGGGAGCTGTTTTTT.

A remark on this clone: This same CDR3 is encoded by further DNA sequences in the sample. The chain recombines TRBV27 with TRBJ2-5; D is perhaps TRBD1 (6 bases). Germline CDR1 MNHEY, CDR2 SMNVEV (reference sequence). Trimming took off 3 bases at V and 4 bases at J, with 9 bases between the two ends. The CDR3 has 13 residues. The CDR3 DNA sequence: TGTGCCAGCAGTTTCAGGGGAAGAGAGACCCAGTACTTC. Translation gives CASSFRGRETQYF.

The chain joins TRBV5-1 to TRBJ2-3, with 7 bases that match TRBD1. Germline V gene lookup returns CDR1 SGHRS and CDR2 YFSETQ. The CDR3 is 14 residues long. J gave up 3 bases and V 3 bases, and 4 bases lay outside the gene matches. This chain's CDR3 is CASSYTQGTDTQYF. CDR3 bases: TGCGCCAGCAGCTACACACAGGGGACAGATACGCAGTATTTT.

Concerning this clone itself: Other DNA sequences within the sample encode an identical CDR3. This rearrangement joins TRBV5-1 to TRBJ2-1; D may be TRBD2 (6 bases). This CDR3 is 13 amino acids long. CDR1 and CDR2 (germline): SGHRS, YFSETQ. V lost 3 bases, J lost 9 bases, and 13 bases lay in between. CDR3 in amino acids: CASSSGLAGEQFF. The CDR3 region has the DNA TGCGCCAGCAGCTCGGGACTGGCGGGTGAGCAGTTCTTC.

The chain joins TRBV7-4 to TRBJ2-2, with D unclear. The CDR3 spans 13 residues. The germline V gene encodes CDR1 SGHVT and CDR2 SQSDAQ. The V gene lost 5 bases and the J gene lost 6 bases, with 10 bases spanning the gap. This chain's CDR3 is CASSPVDPGELFF. CDR3 DNA: TGTGCCAGCAGCCCCGTTGACCCCGGGGAGCTGTTTTTT.

The chain joins TRBV6-6 to TRBJ1-5, with TRBD1 identical over 7 bases. V trimming: 6 bases; J trimming: 1 base; junction bases outside the gene matches: 9. This CDR3 is 16 amino acids long. Germline assignment: CDR1 MNHNY and CDR2 SVGAGI (reference sequence). CDR3 in DNA: TGTGCCAGCAGCCAACTCAGGGGGGGGAGCAATCAGCCCCAGCATTTT. Translation: CASSQLRGGSNQPQHF.

The chain combines TRBV7-2 with TRBJ2-3; maybe TRBD2 (6 bases). Trimming stripped 1 base from V and 1 base from J, with 9 bases between. The CDR3 runs to 15 residues. The germline CDR1 and CDR2 sequences are SGHTA and FQGNSA. The CDR3 bases are TGTGCCAGCAGCTTAGGGAGGGCTGGCACAGATACGCAGTATTTT. Translated, it gives CASSLGRAGTDTQYF.

The rearrangement joins TRBV30 to TRBJ1-4; D uncertain. CDR1 is GTSNPN and CDR2 is SVGIG in the germline V gene (reference sequence). Trimming left V 3 bases short and J 4 bases short, with 6 bases between. This CDR3 spans 12 amino acids. CDR3: CAWRQYNEKLFF. CDR3 nucleotides: TGTGCCTGGAGACAGTATAATGAAAAACTGTTTTTT.

The chain has TRBV18 and TRBJ1-2, with TRBD1 identical over 12 bases. The V and J ends lost 0 bases and 14 bases, in that order; junction bases with no gene match: 7. Germline CDR1 is KGHSH and CDR2 is LQKENI. The CDR3 is 14 amino acids. CDR3 DNA: TGTGCCAGCTCACCACCGGGACAGGGGGCGGATTGTACCTTC. Encoded protein: CASSPPGQGADCTF.

This chain joins TRBV14 and TRBJ2-1; D possibly corresponds to TRBD2 (6 bases). The CDR3 has 15 amino acids. Per germline, CDR1 SGHDN and CDR2 FVKESK. V shed 1 base and J shed 9 bases, with 16 bases lying between them. DNA of the CDR3: TGTGCCAGCAGCCAAGGACTAGTTGTTTCGCGTGAGCAGTTCTTC. Protein product: CASSQGLVVSREQFF.

The rearrangement joins TRBV6-5 to TRBJ2-1, with 10 bases fitting TRBD2. Trimming removed 7 bases from V and 1 base from J; junction bases left unmatched: 4. The CDR3 contains 15 residues. Germline-derived CDR1 and CDR2 are MNHEY and SVGAGI. The CDR3 region is CASTERGGSYNEQFF. CDR3 coding DNA: TGTGCCAGCACAGAGCGGGGGGGGTCCTACAATGAGCAGTTCTTC.

The rearrangement joins TRBV11-3 to TRBJ2-1, with 12 bases lining up with TRBD2. Germline-derived CDR1 and CDR2 are SGHNT and YENEEA. The ends lost 4 bases at V and 6 bases at J; junction bases unmatched: 13. The CDR3 has 18 residues. In nucleotides, the CDR3 is TGTGCCAGCAGCTCCTCAAACCTAGCGGGAGGGGGTGGCAATGAGCAGTTCTTC. This gives the protein CASSSSNLAGGGGNEQFF. Filled out from reference TRBV11-3 and TRBJ2-1, the complete variable domain reads EAGVVQSPRYKIIEKKQPVAFWCNPISGHNTLYWYLQNLGQGPELLIRYENEEAVDDSQLPKDRFSAERLKGVDSTLKIQPAELGDSAVYLCASSSSNLAGGGGNEQFFGPGTRLTVL.

In this sample, this clone turned up once. The rearrangement joins TRBV4-2 to TRBJ2-7; possibly TRBD2 for D (5 bases). The V and J ends lost 0 bases and 0 bases respectively, with 9 bases between them. The CDR3 sequence is 15 residues long. CDR1 is LGHNA and CDR2 is YNFKEQ in the germline V gene. CDR3 amino acids: CASSQDLLASYEQYF. CDR3 in DNA: TGTGCCAGCAGCCAAGATTTGCTAGCCTCCTACGAGCAGTACTTC.

This rearrangement joins TRBV7-2 to TRBJ2-7, with 9 bases matching TRBD2. Germline loops: CDR1 SGHTA, CDR2 FQGNSA. J gave up 1 base and V 2 bases, and 3 bases lay outside the gene matches. This CDR3 spans 15 amino acids. The CDR3 loop reads CASSLRTSVSYEQYF. The DNA of the CDR3 is TGTGCCAGCAGCTTACGGACTAGCGTTTCCTACGAGCAGTACTTC.

V and J are TRBV27 and TRBJ1-1, with 7 bases lining up with TRBD1. CDR3 length: 13 residues. Germline assignment: CDR1 MNHEY and CDR2 SMNVEV (reference sequence). With 2 bases clipped from V and 4 bases from J, the junction kept 1 base outside the gene matches. The CDR3 coding sequence is TGTGCCAGCAGTTTAGGGACAGTCACTGAAGCTTTCTTT. Translated, it gives CASSLGTVTEAFF.

This rearrangement joins TRBV7-8 to TRBJ2-1; 7 bases fit TRBD1. Germline V lookup: CDR1 SGHVS, CDR2 FQNEAQ. The junction had 18 bases not matched to a gene; V was cut back by 1 base and J by 6 bases. This CDR3 is 19 amino acids long. The CDR3 sequence: CASSLVRMRFGTELNEQFF. CDR3 nucleotide sequence: TGTGCCAGCAGCTTAGTTAGAATGAGATTTGGGACAGAACTCAATGAGCAGTTCTTC.

The rearrangement joins TRBV19 to TRBJ1-5; D possibly corresponds to TRBD1 (5 bases). Trimming shortened V by 7 bases and J by 3 bases, and 31 bases separated the two germline ends. Per the germline V gene, CDR1 is LNHDA and CDR2 is SQIVND (reference sequence). This CDR3 has 20 residues. CDR3 bases: TGTGCCAGTACTAAGTCTCCCCGAGGGAGCGCGACAGCCGTCAATCAGCCCCAGCATTTT. Translating it yields CASTKSPRGSATAVNQPQHF.

This chain connects TRBV20-1 to TRBJ1-2; unclear D gene. The CDR3 sequence is 11 residues long. From germline, CDR1 is DFQATT and CDR2 SNEGSKA (reference sequence). The V gene lost 5 bases and the J gene lost 8 bases, with 12 bases spanning the gap. The CDR3 DNA follows: TGCAGTGCTGGTTCGGACTGGGGCTACACCTTC. Translation gives CSAGSDWGYTF.

The chain couples TRBV5-4 to TRBJ2-3, with D perhaps matching TRBD2 (5 bases). Germline-derived CDR1 and CDR2 are SGHNT and YYREEE (reference sequence). The CDR3 extends over 14 amino acids. V dropped 3 bases and J dropped 4 bases, with 12 bases sitting between them. CDR3 sequence reads: CASSSPRAPDTQYF. The CDR3 DNA is TGTGCCAGCAGCTCCCCGAGGGCTCCAGATACGCAGTATTTT.

As for this clone: Other DNA sequences in the same sample also yield this CDR3. The J gene is TRBJ2-3, the V gene TRBV5-4; 13 bases line up with TRBD2. V shed 4 bases, J shed 5 bases, and the junction held 4 bases outside the gene matches. The CDR3 covers 15 residues. Germline V CDR1 and CDR2: SGHNT, YYREEE (reference sequence). The CDR3 sequence is CASSRLAGGGDTQYF. The CDR3 DNA is TGTGCCAGCAGCCGACTAGCGGGAGGCGGAGATACGCAGTATTTT.

This sequence joins TRBV9 and TRBJ2-2; 14 positions agree with TRBD2. There are 19 residues in the CDR3. The trim removed 0 bases at V and 7 bases at J, leaving 11 bases unmatched. Germline loops: CDR1 SGDLS, CDR2 YYNGEE. In DNA, the CDR3 is TGTGCCAGCAGCGTAGCCCCCTCGGGGACTAGCGGGAGATTCGGGGAGCTGTTTTTT. Encoded protein: CASSVAPSGTSGRFGELFF.

J is TRBJ1-2 and V is TRBV7-2; D is unclear. This CDR3 region has 12 residues. V was trimmed by 1 base and J by 4 bases, leaving 4 bases between them. From germline, CDR1 is SGHTA and CDR2 FQGNSA. CDR3 nucleotide sequence: TGTGCCAGCAGCTTAGGATTCTATGGCTACACCTTC. It codes for CASSLGFYGYTF.

This chain links TRBV28 with TRBJ1-5; 7 bases line up with TRBD1. CDR3 length: 16 amino acids. The germline V gene has CDR1 MDHEN and CDR2 SYDVKM. J gave up 3 bases and V 5 bases, and 10 bases lay outside the gene matches. The CDR3 sequence: CASSTQGGADNQPQHF. DNA of the CDR3: TGTGCCAGCAGTACTCAGGGGGGAGCGGACAATCAGCCCCAGCATTTT. Full variable domain (missing parts from reference TRBV28 and TRBJ1-5): DVKVTQSSRYLVKRTGEKVFLECVQDMDHENMFWYRQDPGLGLRLIYFSYDVKMKEKGDIPEGYSVSREKKERFSLILESASTNQTSMYLCASSTQGGADNQPQHFGDGTRLSIL.